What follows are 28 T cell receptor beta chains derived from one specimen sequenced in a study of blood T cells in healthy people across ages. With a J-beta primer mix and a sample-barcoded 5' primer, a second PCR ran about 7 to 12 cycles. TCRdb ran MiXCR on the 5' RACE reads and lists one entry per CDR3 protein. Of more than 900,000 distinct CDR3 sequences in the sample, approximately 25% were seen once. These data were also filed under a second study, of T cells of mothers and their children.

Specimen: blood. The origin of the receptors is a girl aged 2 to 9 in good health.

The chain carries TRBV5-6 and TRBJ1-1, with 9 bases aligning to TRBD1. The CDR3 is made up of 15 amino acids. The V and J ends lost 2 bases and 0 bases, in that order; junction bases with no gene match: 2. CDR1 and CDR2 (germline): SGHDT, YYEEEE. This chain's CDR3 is CASSFGQGLNTEAFF. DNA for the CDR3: TGTGCCAGCAGCTTTGGACAGGGGTTGAACACTGAAGCTTTCTTT.

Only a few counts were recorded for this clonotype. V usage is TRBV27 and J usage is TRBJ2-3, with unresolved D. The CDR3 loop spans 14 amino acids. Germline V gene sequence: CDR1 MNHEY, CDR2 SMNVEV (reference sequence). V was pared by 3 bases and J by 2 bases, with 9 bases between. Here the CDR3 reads CASSLQTFTDTQYF. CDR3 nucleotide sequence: TGTGCCAGCAGTTTGCAGACGTTCACAGATACGCAGTATTTT.

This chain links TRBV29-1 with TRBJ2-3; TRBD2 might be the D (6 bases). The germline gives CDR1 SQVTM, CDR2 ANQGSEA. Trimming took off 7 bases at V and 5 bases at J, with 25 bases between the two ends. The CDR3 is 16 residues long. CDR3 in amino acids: CSASSGYTGVVDTQYF. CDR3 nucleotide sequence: TGCAGCGCCTCCTCAGGGTATACGGGAGTGGTAGATACGCAGTATTTT.

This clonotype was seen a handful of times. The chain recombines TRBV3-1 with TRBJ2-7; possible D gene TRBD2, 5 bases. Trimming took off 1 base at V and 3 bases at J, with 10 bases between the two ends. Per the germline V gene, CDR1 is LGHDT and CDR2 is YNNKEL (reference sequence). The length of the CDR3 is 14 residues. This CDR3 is CASSQGTWNYEQYF. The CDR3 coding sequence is TGTGCCAGCAGCCAAGGGACTTGGAACTACGAGCAGTACTTC.

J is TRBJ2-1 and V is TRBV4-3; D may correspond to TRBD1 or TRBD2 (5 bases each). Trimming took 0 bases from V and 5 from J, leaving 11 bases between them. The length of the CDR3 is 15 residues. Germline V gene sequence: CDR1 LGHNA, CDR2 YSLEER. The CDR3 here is CASSQDIGTNNEQFF. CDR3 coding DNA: TGCGCCAGCAGCCAAGATATCGGGACCAACAATGAGCAGTTCTTC.

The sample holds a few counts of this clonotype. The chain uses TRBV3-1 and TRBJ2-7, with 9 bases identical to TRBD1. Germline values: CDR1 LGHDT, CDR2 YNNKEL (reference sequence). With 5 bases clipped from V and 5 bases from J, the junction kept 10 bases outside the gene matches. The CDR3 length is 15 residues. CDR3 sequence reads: CASSSGTGFTDEQYF. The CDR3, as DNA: TGTGCCAGCAGCTCCGGGACAGGGTTCACCGACGAGCAGTACTTC.

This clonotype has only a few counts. The CDR3 nucleotides read TGTGCCAGCAGACTACAGGGGAGGGAGACCCAGTACTTC. Amino acid sequence: CASRLQGRETQYF. The rearrangement joins TRBV6-1 to TRBJ2-5, with D tentatively TRBD1 (7 bases). The CDR3 has 13 residues. The germline V and J ends were trimmed by 6 bases and 5 bases, with 13 bases remaining between them. Germline assignment: CDR1 MNHNS and CDR2 SASEGT.

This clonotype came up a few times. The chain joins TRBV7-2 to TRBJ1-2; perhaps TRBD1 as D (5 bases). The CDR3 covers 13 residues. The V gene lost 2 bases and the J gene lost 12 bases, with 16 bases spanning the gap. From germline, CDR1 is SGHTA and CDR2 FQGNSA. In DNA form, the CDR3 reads TGTGCCAGCAGCTTATACGGCCAGGGTGGTCACACCTTC. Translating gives CASSLYGQGGHTF.

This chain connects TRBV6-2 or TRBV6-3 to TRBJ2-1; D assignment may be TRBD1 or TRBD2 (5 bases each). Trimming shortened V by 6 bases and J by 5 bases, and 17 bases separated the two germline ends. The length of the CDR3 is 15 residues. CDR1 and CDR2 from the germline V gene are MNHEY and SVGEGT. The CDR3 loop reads CASSATGAGDNEQFF. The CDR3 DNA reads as TGTGCCAGCAGCGCGACCGGGGCCGGGGACAATGAGCAGTTCTTC.

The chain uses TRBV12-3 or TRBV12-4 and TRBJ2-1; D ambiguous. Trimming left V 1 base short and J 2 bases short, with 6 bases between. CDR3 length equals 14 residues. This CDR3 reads CASSLELAYNEQFF. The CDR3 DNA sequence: TGTGCCAGCAGTTTAGAGCTAGCCTACAATGAGCAGTTCTTC.

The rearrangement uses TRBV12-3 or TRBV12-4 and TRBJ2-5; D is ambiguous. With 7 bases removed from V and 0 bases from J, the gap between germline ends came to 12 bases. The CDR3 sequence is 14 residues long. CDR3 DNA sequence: TGTGCCAGCAAGCAGACCGGGTACCAAGAGACCCAGTACTTC. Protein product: CASKQTGYQETQYF.

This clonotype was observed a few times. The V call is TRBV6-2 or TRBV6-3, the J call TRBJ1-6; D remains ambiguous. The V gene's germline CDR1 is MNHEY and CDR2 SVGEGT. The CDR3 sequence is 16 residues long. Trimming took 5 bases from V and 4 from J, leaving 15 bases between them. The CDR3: CASSATVDGYNSPLHF. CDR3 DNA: TGTGCCAGCAGTGCCACCGTGGACGGATATAATTCACCCCTCCACTTT.

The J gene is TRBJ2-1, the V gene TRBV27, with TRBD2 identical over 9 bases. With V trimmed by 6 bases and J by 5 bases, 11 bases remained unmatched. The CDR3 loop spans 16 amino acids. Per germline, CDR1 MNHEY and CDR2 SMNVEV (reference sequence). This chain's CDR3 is CASRGLSGSYDNEQFF. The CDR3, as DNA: TGTGCCAGCAGGGGGCTTAGCGGGAGCTATGACAATGAGCAGTTCTTC.

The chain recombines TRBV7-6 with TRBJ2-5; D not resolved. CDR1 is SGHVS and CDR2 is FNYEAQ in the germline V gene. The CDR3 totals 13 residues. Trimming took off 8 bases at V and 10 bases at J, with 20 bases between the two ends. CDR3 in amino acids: CASSPLGWKGQYF. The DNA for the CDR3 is TGTGCCAGCTCCCCTTTGGGGTGGAAGGGCCAGTACTTC.

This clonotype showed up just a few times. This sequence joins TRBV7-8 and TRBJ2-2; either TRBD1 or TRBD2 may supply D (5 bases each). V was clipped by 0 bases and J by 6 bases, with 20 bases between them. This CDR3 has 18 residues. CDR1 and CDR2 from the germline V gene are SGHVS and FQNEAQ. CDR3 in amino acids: CASSLALGEGSSPGELFF. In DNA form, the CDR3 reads TGTGCCAGCAGCTTAGCGCTAGGAGAGGGGTCGTCTCCCGGGGAGCTGTTTTTT.

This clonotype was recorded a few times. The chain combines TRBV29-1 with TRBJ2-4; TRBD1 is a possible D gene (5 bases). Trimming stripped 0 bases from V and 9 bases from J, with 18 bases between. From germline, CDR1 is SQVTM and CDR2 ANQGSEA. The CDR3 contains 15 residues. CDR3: CSVEDPQGPTPIQYF. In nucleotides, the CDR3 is TGCAGCGTTGAAGATCCCCAGGGCCCAACTCCCATTCAGTACTTC.

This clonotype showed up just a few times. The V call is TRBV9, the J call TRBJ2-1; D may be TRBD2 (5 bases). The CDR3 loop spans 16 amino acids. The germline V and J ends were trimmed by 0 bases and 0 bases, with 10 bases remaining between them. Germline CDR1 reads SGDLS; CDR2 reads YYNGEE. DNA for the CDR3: TGTGCCAGCAGCGTAGGGGGTAGCGTCTCCTACAATGAGCAGTTCTTC. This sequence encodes CASSVGGSVSYNEQFF.

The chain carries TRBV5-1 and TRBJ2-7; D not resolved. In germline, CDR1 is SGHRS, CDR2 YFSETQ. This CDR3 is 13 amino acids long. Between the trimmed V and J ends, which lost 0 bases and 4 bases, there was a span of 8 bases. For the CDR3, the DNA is TGCGCCAGCAGCTTGGAACAGCCTTACGAGCAGTACTTC. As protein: CASSLEQPYEQYF.

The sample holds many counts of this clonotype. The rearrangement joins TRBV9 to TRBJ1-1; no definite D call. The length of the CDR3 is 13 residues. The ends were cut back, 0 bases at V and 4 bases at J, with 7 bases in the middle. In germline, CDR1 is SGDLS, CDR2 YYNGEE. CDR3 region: CASSVGGSTEAFF. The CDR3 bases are TGTGCCAGCAGCGTAGGAGGGTCCACTGAAGCTTTCTTT.

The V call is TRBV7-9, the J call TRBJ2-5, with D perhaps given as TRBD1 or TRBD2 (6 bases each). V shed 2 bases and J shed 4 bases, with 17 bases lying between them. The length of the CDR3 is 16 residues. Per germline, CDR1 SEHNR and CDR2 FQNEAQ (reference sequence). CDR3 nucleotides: TGTGCCAGCAGCTTATTCGAGGGGGGCTACCGAGAGACCCAGTACTTC. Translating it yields CASSLFEGGYRETQYF.

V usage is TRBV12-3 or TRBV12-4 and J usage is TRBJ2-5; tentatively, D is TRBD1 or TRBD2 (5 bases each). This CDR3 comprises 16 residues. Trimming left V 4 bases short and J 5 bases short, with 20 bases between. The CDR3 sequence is CASSSWARGSRETQYF. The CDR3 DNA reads TGTGCCAGCAGTTCTTGGGCGAGGGGAAGTAGGGAGACCCAGTACTTC.

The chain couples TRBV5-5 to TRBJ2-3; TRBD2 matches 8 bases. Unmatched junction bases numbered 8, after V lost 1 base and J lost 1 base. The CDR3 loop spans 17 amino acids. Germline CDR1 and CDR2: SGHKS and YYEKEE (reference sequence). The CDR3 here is CASSLTQLADGTDTQYF. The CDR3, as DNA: TGTGCCAGCAGCTTGACGCAACTAGCGGACGGCACAGATACGCAGTATTTT.

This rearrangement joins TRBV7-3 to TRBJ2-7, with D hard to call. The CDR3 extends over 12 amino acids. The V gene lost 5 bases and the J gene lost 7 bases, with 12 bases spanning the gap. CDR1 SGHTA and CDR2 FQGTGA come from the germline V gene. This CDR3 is CASSLDRKEQYF. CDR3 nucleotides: TGTGCCAGCAGCCTAGACCGTAAGGAGCAGTACTTC.

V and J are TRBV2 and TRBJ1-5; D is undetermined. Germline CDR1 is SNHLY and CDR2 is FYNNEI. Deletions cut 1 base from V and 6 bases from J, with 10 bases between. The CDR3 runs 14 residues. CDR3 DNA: TGTGCCAGCAGTGAAGAAGGGATAATTCAGCCCCAGCATTTT. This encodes CASSEEGIIQPQHF.

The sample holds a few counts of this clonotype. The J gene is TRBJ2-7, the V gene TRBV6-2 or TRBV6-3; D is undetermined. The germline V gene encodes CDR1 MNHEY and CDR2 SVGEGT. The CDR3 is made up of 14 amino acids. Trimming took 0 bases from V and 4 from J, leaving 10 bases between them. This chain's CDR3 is CASSYSIAWYEQYF. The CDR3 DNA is TGTGCCAGCAGTTACTCGATAGCCTGGTACGAGCAGTACTTC.

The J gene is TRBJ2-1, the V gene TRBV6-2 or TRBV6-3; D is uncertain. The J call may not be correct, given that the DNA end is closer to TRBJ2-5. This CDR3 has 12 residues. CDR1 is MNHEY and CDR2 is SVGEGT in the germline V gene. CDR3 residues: CASGPHKETQYF. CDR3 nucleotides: TGTGCCAGCGGCCCGCACAAAGAGACCCAGTACTTC.

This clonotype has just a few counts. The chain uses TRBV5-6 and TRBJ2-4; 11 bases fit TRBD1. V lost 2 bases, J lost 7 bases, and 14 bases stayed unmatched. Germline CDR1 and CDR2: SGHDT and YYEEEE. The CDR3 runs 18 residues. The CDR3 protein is CASSFRRTGGGSSNIQYF. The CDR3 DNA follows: TGTGCCAGCAGCTTTCGTCGGACAGGGGGCGGCAGCAGCAACATTCAGTACTTC.

Written as DNA, the CDR3 is TGTGCCAGCAGCTTTAGGGTGGGTGATGCGCAGTATTTT. Translated: CASSFRVGDAQYF. V and J are TRBV7-2 and TRBJ2-3; no clear D gene. The CDR3 has 13 residues. Germline lookup yields CDR1 SGHTA and CDR2 FQGNSA. V was pared by 3 bases and J by 10 bases, with 14 bases between.